Following are 12 T cell receptor beta chains from one sample sequenced in a study of PD-1 blockade in mismatch repair-deficient tumors. Profiling relied on immunoSEQ multiplex PCR, and the TCRdb table lists in-frame clones only, not all of them. Found here are tens of thousands of clones, more than 65% of them singletons; the top ten hold roughly 2.7%. The material sequenced was peripheral blood, taken 12 weeks after starting pembrolizumab. The receptors stem from an adult with mismatch repair-deficient cancer.

This chain joins TRBV5-8 and TRBJ1-5; D gene unclear. Germline values: CDR1 SGHTS, CDR2 YDEGEE. V shed 4 bases and J shed 1 base, with 9 bases lying between them. This CDR3 contains 14 residues. The CDR3 spells CASSIGQSNQPQHF. CDR3 DNA sequence: TGTGCCAGCAGCATCGGGCAGAGCAATCAGCCCCAGCATTTT.

V gene TRBV7-2 combines with J gene TRBJ2-6; 7 nucleotides align to TRBD1. Germline V gives CDR1 SGHTA, CDR2 FQGNSA. This CDR3 spans 17 amino acids. Trimming at V came to 2 bases and at J to 2 bases, leaving 6 bases not matched to a gene. DNA for the CDR3: TGTGCCAGCAGCTTAACAGGGGTTAGTGCTGGGGCCAACGTCCTGACTTTC. Encoded protein: CASSLTGVSAGANVLTF.

This clone showed up just a few times. This sequence joins TRBV7-9 and TRBJ2-1; 7 bases agree with TRBD2. CDR1 and CDR2 from the germline V gene are SEHNR and FQNEAQ (reference sequence). Trimming at V came to 6 bases and at J to 7 bases, leaving 0 bases not matched to a gene. The CDR3 has 11 amino acids. DNA of the CDR3: TGTGCCAGCAGGGGGGGGAATGAGCAGTTCTTC. Translating it yields CASRGGNEQFF.

The rearrangement uses TRBV13 and TRBJ2-1; TRBD2 matches 11 bases. With V trimmed by 6 bases and J by 5 bases, 9 bases remained unmatched. The CDR3 is made up of 16 amino acids. Germline CDR1 is PRHDT and CDR2 is FYEKMQ (reference sequence). In DNA form, the CDR3 reads TGTGCCAGCAGTCAGGGCACTAGCGGGAGTAACAATGAGCAGTTCTTC. Residues: CASSQGTSGSNNEQFF.

The chain couples TRBV2 to TRBJ1-2; 10 bases fit TRBD1. Germline loops: CDR1 SNHLY, CDR2 FYNNEI. CDR3 length: 13 residues. V was pared by 7 bases and J by 8 bases, with 7 bases of the junction left unmatched. CDR3 region: CASTQGQGHGYTF. The CDR3 DNA sequence: TGTGCCAGCACCCAGGGACAGGGGCACGGCTACACCTTC. The full variable domain, completed using reference TRBV2 and TRBJ1-2, is EPEVTQTPSHQVTQMGQEVILRCVPISNHLYFYWYRQILGQKVEFLVSFYNNEISEKSEIFDDQFSVERPDGSNFTLKIRSTKLEDSAMYFCASTQGQGHGYTFGSGTRLTVV.

This clone was seen once. This chain connects TRBV4-3 to TRBJ2-1, with D possibly TRBD2 on 6 matching bases. Between the trimmed V and J ends, which lost 0 bases and 9 bases, there was a span of 6 bases. The CDR3 is made up of 12 amino acids. Germline V lookup: CDR1 LGHNA, CDR2 YSLEER. Here the CDR3 reads CASSQEEGEQFF. DNA for the CDR3: TGCGCCAGCAGCCAAGAGGAGGGTGAGCAGTTCTTC.

The J gene is TRBJ1-1, the V gene TRBV28; TRBD1 might be the D (5 bases). In germline, CDR1 is MDHEN, CDR2 SYDVKM. The length of the CDR3 is 14 residues. V lost 8 bases and J lost 4, with 17 bases in between. DNA of the CDR3: TGTGCCAGCCAAGCGCCGGGGGAGGCCACTGAAGCTTTCTTT. Its translation: CASQAPGEATEAFF. The variable domain in full, with the rest retrieved from reference TRBV28 and TRBJ1-1, is DVKVTQSSRYLVKRTGEKVFLECVQDMDHENMFWYRQDPGLGLRLIYFSYDVKMKEKGDIPEGYSVSREKKERFSLILESASTNQTSMYLCASQAPGEATEAFFGQGTRLTVV.

The chain carries TRBV9 and TRBJ2-7, with TRBD2 as a possible D gene (5 bases). CDR3 size: 14 residues. The ends were cut back, 4 bases at V and 6 bases at J, with 17 bases in the middle. Per germline, CDR1 SGDLS and CDR2 YYNGEE. CDR3 region: CASSFSTGFSEQYF. The DNA of the CDR3 is TGTGCCAGCAGCTTCAGTACGGGGTTCAGCGAGCAGTACTTC.

The chain is built from TRBV18 and TRBJ1-5; TRBD1 matches at 9 bases. In germline, CDR1 is KGHSH, CDR2 LQKENI. V dropped 4 bases and J dropped 4; count of bases not matched to a gene: 8. This CDR3 contains 16 residues. The CDR3, as DNA: TGTGCCAGCTCACTAACGGGGGGACAGGGTAATCAGCCCCAGCATTTT. Encoded protein: CASSLTGGQGNQPQHF.

The chain uses TRBV19 and TRBJ2-1, with TRBD2 matching over 14 bases. V shed 5 bases, J shed 0 bases, and the junction held 6 bases outside the gene matches. Germline loops: CDR1 LNHDA, CDR2 SQIVND (reference sequence). This CDR3 comprises 18 residues. CDR3 sequence reads: CASSPGLAGGSSYNEQFF. The CDR3 region has the DNA TGTGCCAGTAGTCCAGGACTAGCGGGGGGAAGCTCCTACAATGAGCAGTTCTTC.

This sequence joins TRBV5-1 and TRBJ2-1; D unresolved. Per germline, CDR1 SGHRS and CDR2 YFSETQ. There are 15 residues in the CDR3. Trimming left V 5 bases short and J 0 bases short, with 12 bases between. The CDR3 spells CASRASLSSYNEQFF. Written as DNA, the CDR3 is TGCGCCAGCAGGGCCAGTTTGAGCTCCTACAATGAGCAGTTCTTC.

The V and J genes are TRBV9 and TRBJ2-3; D remains ambiguous. Germline V gene sequence: CDR1 SGDLS, CDR2 YYNGEE. This CDR3 has 13 residues. V dropped 1 base and J dropped 0 bases, with 3 bases sitting between them. The CDR3 loop reads CASSVTSTDTQYF. The CDR3, as DNA: TGTGCCAGCAGCGTAACTAGCACAGATACGCAGTATTTT.